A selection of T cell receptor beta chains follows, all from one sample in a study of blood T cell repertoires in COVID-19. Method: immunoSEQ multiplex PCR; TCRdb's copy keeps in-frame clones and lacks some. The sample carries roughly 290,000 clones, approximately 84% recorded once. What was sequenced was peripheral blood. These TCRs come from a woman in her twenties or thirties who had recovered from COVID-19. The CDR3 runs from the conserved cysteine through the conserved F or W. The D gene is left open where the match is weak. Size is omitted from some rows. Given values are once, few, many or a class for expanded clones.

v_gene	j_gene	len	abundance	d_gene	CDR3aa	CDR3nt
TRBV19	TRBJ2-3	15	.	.	CASSPWAELTDTQYF	TGTGCCAGTAGTCCATGGGCTGAACTCACAGATACGCAGTATTTT
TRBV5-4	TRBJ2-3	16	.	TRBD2	CASSSKVAGGLNTQYF	TGTGCCAGCAGCTCCAAGGTAGCGGGGGGGCTTAATACGCAGTATTTT
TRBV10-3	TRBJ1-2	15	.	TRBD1	CAISESATGNYGYTF	TGTGCCATCAGTGAGTCCGCGACAGGGAACTATGGCTACACCTTC
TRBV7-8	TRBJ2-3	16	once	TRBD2	CASSLTAGGPSDTQYF	TGTGCCAGCAGCTTAACAGCGGGAGGGCCCTCGGATACGCAGTATTTT
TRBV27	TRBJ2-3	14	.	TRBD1	CASRRQGLTDTQYF	TGTGCCAGCAGACGACAGGGATTGACAGATACGCAGTATTTT
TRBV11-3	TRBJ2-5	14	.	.	CASSFGRAQETQYF	TGTGCCAGCAGCTTTGGCAGGGCCCAAGAGACCCAGTACTTC
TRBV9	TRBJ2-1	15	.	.	CASSVGGLTYNEQFF	TGTGCCAGCAGCGTGGGCGGGCTGACCTACAATGAGCAGTTCTTC
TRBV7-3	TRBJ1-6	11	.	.	CASINSAPLHF	TGTGCCAGCATTAACTCGGCACCCCTCCACTTT
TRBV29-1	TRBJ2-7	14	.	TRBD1	CSVDFGTEVSEQYF	TGCAGCGTTGATTTCGGGACAGAAGTTTCCGAGCAGTACTTC
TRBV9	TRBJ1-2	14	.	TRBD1	CASSVGDRAYGYTF	TGTGCCAGCAGCGTAGGGGACAGGGCCTATGGCTACACCTTC
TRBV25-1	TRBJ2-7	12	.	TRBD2	CASGEGSYEQYF	TGTGCCAGCGGGGAGGGATCCTACGAGCAGTACTTC
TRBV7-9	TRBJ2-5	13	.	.	CASSLIEGETQYF	TGTGCCAGCAGCTTAATTGAGGGAGAGACCCAGTACTTC
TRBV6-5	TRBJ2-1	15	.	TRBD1	CASNFRDRAHNEQFF	TGTGCCAGCAATTTCCGGGACAGGGCCCACAATGAGCAGTTCTTC